This TCR beta chain comes out of a study of blood T cell repertoires in COVID-19. A few counts support this clone. In the authors' workflow: Estimation of nucleated cell counts relied on the amplification of reference gene primers. Method: immunoSEQ multiplex PCR; TCRdb's copy keeps in-frame clones and lacks some. V and J calls and clone size are copied from that table; D and trimming were computed from the DNA. This sample has under 250,000 clones, with under 85% found just once. The ends were cut back, 5 bases at V and 5 bases at J, with 9 bases in the middle. This CDR3 contains 12 residues. CDR1 is LNHDA, CDR2 SQIVND, per germline (reference sequence).

This TCR derives from a man aged 25-45 years who had recovered from COVID-19. The material sequenced was peripheral blood. V gene TRBV19 combines with J gene TRBJ1-1, with D perhaps TRBD1 (5 bases). The chain's CDR3 is CASSGGRTEAFF. The CDR3 nucleotides read TGTGCCAGTAGTGGGGGGAGGACTGAAGCTTTCTTT.